The rows below give T cell receptor beta chains drawn from one sample of a study of cytotoxic CD8 clonotypes in ibrutinib-treated CLL. Only in-frame clones appear in the TCRdb table, and some are missing; sequencing was by immunoSEQ multiplex PCR. The data show about 49,000 clones, with approximately 50% seen just once and 32% held by the top ten. Sequenced here: PBMCs, sampled after 12 months of ibrutinib treatment. The receptor set was obtained from a human donor with chronic lymphocytic leukemia. CDR3s include the opening cysteine and the closing phenylalanine or tryptophan. A D gene is named only where the DNA matches it firmly. Only part of the rows carry a size: once, few, many, or a class if the clone is expanded.

TGCGCCAGCAGCTCCCGTCCCGGGACAGGGTTGAACACCGGGGAGCTGTTTTTT	CASSSRPGTGLNTGELFF	NA	TRBV5-1	TRBD1	TRBJ2-2
TGTGCCAGCAGCGGGGCTGGTGAGACCCAGTACTTC	CASSGAGETQYF	few	TRBV9	NA	TRBJ2-5
TGCGCCAGCAGCCCGGGGACAGGTGTGAGGCTAGCGGGAGGAGCTGAGCAGTTCTTC	CASSPGTGVRLAGGAEQFF	few	TRBV5-1	TRBD2	TRBJ2-1
TGCAGCGTCGGGACGGGGAACACTGAAGCTTTCTTT	CSVGTGNTEAFF	NA	TRBV29-1	NA	TRBJ1-1
TGTGCCAGCAGCTTAGAAGTAGATACGCAGTATTTT	CASSLEVDTQYF	NA	TRBV7-9	NA	TRBJ2-3
TGTGCCAGCAGCTCCGAACCTCACCCCTACAATGAGCAGTTCTTC	CASSSEPHPYNEQFF	NA	TRBV7-3	NA	TRBJ2-1
TGTGCCAGCAGCCCCGCTAGCGGGAGTCGGGATGAGCAGTTCTTC	CASSPASGSRDEQFF	many	TRBV7-9	TRBD2	TRBJ2-1
TGCAGCGCTCAACAGGGCCCTAGCACAGATACGCAGTATTTT	CSAQQGPSTDTQYF	NA	TRBV29-1	NA	TRBJ2-3
TGCGCCAGCAGCTCAGGGACAGGGGGATATCAGCCCCAGCATTTT	CASSSGTGGYQPQHF	many	TRBV5-1	TRBD1	TRBJ1-5
TGCAGTGCTAGCCCCCGCGCATACACCTTC	CSASPRAYTF	NA	TRBV20-1	NA	TRBJ1-2
TGTGCCAGCAGCTTAGCTCTTCAAGAGACCCAGTACTTC	CASSLALQETQYF	once	TRBV7-2	NA	TRBJ2-5
TGTGCCAGCAGTTATGGGGACAGTTACGAGCAGTACTTC	CASSYGDSYEQYF	NA	TRBV6-5	TRBD1	TRBJ2-7
TGTGCCAGCAGTTTGAAGGGATCCTACGAGCAGTACTTC	CASSLKGSYEQYF	NA	TRBV28	NA	TRBJ2-7
TGTGCCAGCAGTATAGGACAGGGGGCGTATGGCTACACCTTC	CASSIGQGAYGYTF	NA	TRBV27	TRBD1	TRBJ1-2
TGTGCCAGCAGTGATCGAGGACAGACCTATAGCAATCAGCCCCAGCATTTT	CASSDRGQTYSNQPQHF	NA	TRBV6-1	NA	TRBJ1-5
TGTGCCAGCATGGTCGGATGGGAGACCCAGTACTTC	CASMVGWETQYF	many	TRBV6-6	NA	TRBJ2-5
TGTGCCAGCAGTTTATCGGCAGGGTCGAACTACGAGCAGTACTTC	CASSLSAGSNYEQYF	NA	TRBV27	NA	TRBJ2-7
TGCGCCAGCAGCTTGTTCCCCGGACAGGTGAACACTGAAGCTTTCTTT	CASSLFPGQVNTEAFF	few	TRBV5-1	TRBD1	TRBJ1-1
TGTGCCAGCAGCCTCAGACTAGCGGGAGGATCTTCGGGGTCCTACGAGCAGTACTTC	CASSLRLAGGSSGSYEQYF	NA	TRBV7-8	TRBD2	TRBJ2-7
TGTGCCAGCAGCACAAGCGGGGGGCAGAATGAAAAACTGTTTTTT	CASSTSGGQNEKLFF	NA	TRBV5-4	NA	TRBJ1-4
TGTGCCAGCAGCCTTTCGCAGAGCGGGAGAGGTGAGCAGTTCTTC	CASSLSQSGRGEQFF	NA	TRBV11-3	TRBD2	TRBJ2-1
TGTGCCAGCAGTGTTGACAGGGGGGTGGAAAAACTGTTTTTT	CASSVDRGVEKLFF	NA	TRBV6-1	TRBD1	TRBJ1-4
TGTGCCAGCAGTTCGACAGGGACCTATGGCTACACCTTC	CASSSTGTYGYTF	few	TRBV27	TRBD1	TRBJ1-2
TGTGCCAGCAGCTTCGAACTATCGAACACCGGGGAGCTGTTTTTT	CASSFELSNTGELFF	NA	TRBV5-1	NA	TRBJ2-2
TGTGCCAGCAATGCGGGGTTACCAAGCAATCAGCCCCAGCATTTT	CASNAGLPSNQPQHF	NA	TRBV28	NA	TRBJ1-5
TGTGCCTGGAGTGTAGGGTACAGCGGGAGTTACGAGCAGTACTTC	CAWSVGYSGSYEQYF	NA	TRBV30	TRBD2	TRBJ2-7
TGTGCCAGCAGCTTGGACACGAGAAACTATGGCTACACCTTC	CASSLDTRNYGYTF	NA	TRBV5-6	NA	TRBJ1-2
TGTGCCAGCAGGCGAAGGCCTGAGGTGGGGGAGCTGTTTTTT	CASRRRPEVGELFF	once	TRBV7-3	NA	TRBJ2-2
TGTGCCAGCAAGCCCCAGGGTACCGACGAGCAGTACTTC	CASKPQGTDEQYF	NA	TRBV6-6	NA	TRBJ2-7
TGTGCCAGCAGTCTCGGCAATGAGCAGTTCTTC	CASSLGNEQFF	NA	TRBV4-2	NA	TRBJ2-1
TGTGCCAGCAGTTCCTCCGGAAACCCGGCCCAGCATTTT	CASSSSGNPAQHF	NA	TRBV28	NA	TRBJ1-5
TGTGCCAGCAGCTTAGCACACAGGGGGACCTCTGGAAACACCATATATTTT	CASSLAHRGTSGNTIYF	NA	TRBV7-2	TRBD1	TRBJ1-3
TGCGCCAGCACACTCGGGGCTAGCGGTCAAGAGACCCAGTACTTC	CASTLGASGQETQYF	few	TRBV4-1	TRBD2	TRBJ2-5
TGTGCCAGCAGTGTCTCCGGGACAGATACGCAGTATTTT	CASSVSGTDTQYF	NA	TRBV5-6	NA	TRBJ2-3
TGTGCCAGCAGTCCACCCCCTCTTCCCCCCACGGGCTTC	CASSPPPLPPTGF	NA	TRBV28	NA	TRBJ2-7
TGTGCCAGCAGCGTAAACGCCTTTGCCTCCTACGAGCAGTACTTC	CASSVNAFASYEQYF	NA	TRBV9	NA	TRBJ2-7
TGTGCCACCAGCACAGACGGGGGATTAGGCAATGAGCAGTTCTTC	CATSTDGGLGNEQFF	NA	TRBV15	NA	TRBJ2-1
TGTGCCAGCAGCTTAGTCAGGGGGGAAAAACTGTTTTTT	CASSLVRGEKLFF	once	TRBV7-2	TRBD1	TRBJ1-4
TGTGCCAGCAGTTGGGACAGGGCGGTCGATGAGCAGTTCTTC	CASSWDRAVDEQFF	NA	TRBV28	TRBD1	TRBJ2-1
TGCAGCGTAACACAGGGCCGGGGGTACGAGCAGTACTTC	CSVTQGRGYEQYF	NA	TRBV29-1	NA	TRBJ2-7
TGCGCCAGCAGCTTTGACAGACTCGCAGAATCACCCCTCCACTTT	CASSFDRLAESPLHF	few	TRBV5-1	NA	TRBJ1-6
TGTGCCAGCAGTTTCCAGGATCAGAGGGATTTGGGCTACACCTTC	CASSFQDQRDLGYTF	many	TRBV27	NA	TRBJ1-2
TGTGCCAGCAGCGTTTTGGGGGGGCAAGTTGAAGCTTTCTTT	CASSVLGGQVEAFF	NA	TRBV7-9	NA	TRBJ1-1
TGTGCCTGGCACAGGGGGTTCTACGAGCAGTACTTC	CAWHRGFYEQYF	NA	TRBV30	TRBD1	TRBJ2-7
TGCAGCGTAGCCCCTTATAGCGGGAGCCACAATGAGCAGTTCTTC	CSVAPYSGSHNEQFF	NA	TRBV29-1	TRBD2	TRBJ2-1
TGTGCCAGCAGCGTTCGGGGTGGGACTGAAGCTTTCTTT	CASSVRGGTEAFF	NA	TRBV13	NA	TRBJ1-1
TGTGCCAGCAAATGGGAAAACAATGAGCAGTTCTTC	CASKWENNEQFF	many	TRBV2	NA	TRBJ2-1
TGTGCCAGCAGTCATGGACAGGGAAAAGCTTTCTTT	CASSHGQGKAFF	NA	TRBV5-6	TRBD1	TRBJ1-1